A selection of T cell receptor beta chains follows, all from one sample in a study of OX40 agonist ivuxolimab in advanced cancers. The data were produced by immunoSEQ multiplex PCR, yet TCRdb's version contains in-frame clones alone and is incomplete. The data show 100,000 to 150,000 clones, about 90% seen once. Sequencing was performed on CD4+ or CD8+ T cells sorted from blood, taken in a trial of the OX40 agonist ivuxolimab. These TCRs come from an adult with an advanced solid tumor such as melanoma, head and neck, liver or kidney cancer. The CDR3 runs from the conserved cysteine through the conserved F or W. The D gene is left open where the match is weak. Size is omitted from some rows. Given values are once, few, many or a class for expanded clones.

d_call,j_call,v_call,clone_size,cdr3_aa,cdr3_nt
TRBD2,TRBJ2-1,TRBV5-6,once,CASSVRAGGQYNEQFF,TGTGCCAGCAGCGTACGTGCGGGGGGCCAGTACAATGAGCAGTTCTTC
NA,TRBJ1-1,TRBV5-8,NA,CASSLGGVLNTEAFF,TGTGCCAGCAGCCTGGGGGGGGTCTTGAACACTGAAGCTTTCTTT
NA,TRBJ2-7,TRBV7-3,NA,CASSPGNVGYEQYF,TGTGCCAGCAGCCCGGGCAATGTTGGCTACGAGCAGTACTTC
NA,TRBJ2-7,TRBV25-1,NA,CASSEGWGGPAYEQYF,TGTGCCAGCAGTGAGGGGTGGGGCGGTCCGGCCTACGAGCAGTACTTC
NA,TRBJ2-1,TRBV5-1,NA,CASSTSYRSSGEQFF,TGCGCCAGCAGCACAAGCTACAGGAGTAGCGGTGAGCAGTTCTTC
NA,TRBJ2-1,TRBV15,NA,CATSRDRSSPPYNEQFF,TGTGCCACCAGCAGAGATCGGTCTAGTCCCCCGTACAATGAGCAGTTCTTC
TRBD2,TRBJ2-5,TRBV7-6,NA,CATELAGGGTQYF,TGTGCCACAGAACTAGCGGGAGGGGGGACCCAGTACTTC
NA,TRBJ2-2,TRBV2,NA,CASTRRGVDTGELFF,TGTGCCAGCACCCGGAGGGGGGTGGACACCGGGGAGCTGTTTTTT
TRBD1,TRBJ2-5,TRBV12-5,NA,CASGLGQGQETQYF,TGTGCTAGTGGTCTGGGACAGGGACAAGAGACCCAGTACTTC
TRBD1,TRBJ1-2,TRBV14,NA,CASSQARDRRNYGYTF,TGTGCCAGCAGCCAAGCACGGGACAGGCGTAACTATGGCTACACCTTC
TRBD1,TRBJ1-5,TRBV5-8,NA,CASSLDRVRQPQHF,TGTGCCAGCAGCCTGGACAGGGTGCGGCAGCCCCAGCATTTT
NA,TRBJ2-1,TRBV30,NA,CAWSVFARSYNEQFF,TGTGCCTGGAGTGTCTTCGCCCGCTCCTACAATGAGCAGTTCTTC
NA,TRBJ2-2,TRBV12-5,NA,CASGFIPGELFF,TGTGCTAGTGGTTTCATTCCCGGGGAGCTGTTTTTT
TRBD1,TRBJ1-5,TRBV6-1,NA,CASRSRDRNNQPQHF,TGTGCCAGCAGATCCCGGGACAGAAACAATCAGCCCCAGCATTTT
TRBD2,TRBJ2-7,TRBV30,NA,CAWDGTSRAYEQYF,TGTGCCTGGGACGGGACTAGCCGAGCCTACGAGCAGTACTTC
TRBD2,TRBJ2-2,TRBV9,NA,CASSVGSGRSPGELFF,TGTGCCAGCAGCGTAGGAAGCGGGAGATCACCCGGGGAGCTGTTTTTT
NA,TRBJ1-3,TRBV9,NA,CASSVAGDSGNTIYF,TGTGCCAGCAGCGTCGCGGGGGATAGCGGAAACACCATATATTTT
TRBD2,TRBJ2-5,TRBV2,NA,CASSERTSGLETQYF,TGTGCCAGCAGTGAGAGGACTAGCGGGTTAGAGACCCAGTACTTC
NA,TRBJ1-2,TRBV4-2,NA,CASSQAGQQTNYGYTF,TGTGCCAGCAGCCAAGCAGGACAGCAAACTAACTATGGCTACACCTTC
NA,TRBJ2-2,TRBV2,NA,CASRTSETGELFF,TGTGCCAGCAGGACCTCCGAAACCGGGGAGCTGTTTTTT
TRBD1,TRBJ2-4,TRBV28,NA,CASSLAGGRDIQYF,TGTGCCAGCAGTTTAGCAGGGGGCAGAGACATTCAGTACTTC
TRBD1,TRBJ2-7,TRBV19,NA,CASSLDRDRTRQYF,TGTGCCAGTAGCCTCGACAGGGACCGTACGAGGCAGTACTTC
NA,TRBJ1-2,TRBV10-3,NA,CAISEGSANYGYTF,TGTGCCATCAGTGAGGGCAGCGCTAACTATGGCTACACCTTC
NA,TRBJ2-2,TRBV19,NA,CASNDGMTGELFF,TGTGCCAGTAATGACGGGATGACCGGGGAGCTGTTTTTT
TRBD2,TRBJ2-3,TRBV5-1,NA,CASSQGLATSTDTQYF,TGCGCCAGCAGCCAAGGACTAGCGACTAGCACAGATACGCAGTATTTT
NA,TRBJ1-1,TRBV30,few,CAWSDRLLLNTEAFF,TGTGCCTGGAGTGACCGGCTACTCTTGAACACTGAAGCTTTCTTT
TRBD1,TRBJ1-2,TRBV6-1,NA,CASSTEDRGYGYTF,TGTGCCAGCAGTACCGAGGACAGGGGTTATGGCTACACCTTC
TRBD1,TRBJ2-7,TRBV7-7,NA,CASSLTGGSDEQYF,TGTGCTAGCAGCTTGACAGGGGGCAGCGACGAGCAGTACTTC
TRBD1,TRBJ2-5,TRBV5-1,NA,CASSLTGQAQETQYF,TGCGCCAGCAGCTTAACGGGACAGGCCCAGGAGACCCAGTACTTC
NA,TRBJ1-1,TRBV27,NA,CASSLPGDGKFSTEAFF,TGTGCCAGCAGTTTGCCCGGGGACGGTAAGTTTAGCACTGAAGCTTTCTTT
NA,TRBJ1-5,TRBV6-5,NA,CASSITVDQPQHF,TGTGCCAGCAGTATTACAGTCGATCAGCCCCAGCATTTT
NA,TRBJ1-3,TRBV2,NA,CASGQRSGNTIYF,TGTGCCAGCGGACAGCGCTCTGGAAACACCATATATTTT
NA,TRBJ2-7,TRBV7-9,NA,CASSSLYEQYF,TGTGCCAGCAGCTCCCTCTACGAGCAGTACTTC